This T cell receptor (beta chain) was documented in a study of cytomegalovirus exposure and HLA in healthy donors. Study-wide context: Unique TCR beta sequences numbering approximately 120 million came from 150 million to 200 million T cells in an earlier analysis. Counted in an early data release were tens of millions of unique TCRs from HLA-typed donors.

PCR employed 60 Vbeta and 13 Jbeta primers. Assay: immunoSEQ multiplex PCR; the TCRdb copy retains only in-frame clones and omits some. The profile covers around 110,000 clones, with 55% to 75% appearing a single time and roughly 10% taken by the ten largest. Germline assignment: CDR1 SGHTA and CDR2 FQGNSA. V was trimmed by 1 base and J by 4 bases, leaving 11 bases between them. This CDR3 is 15 amino acids long. The chain combines TRBV7-2 with TRBJ1-5; D gene unclear. Sequencing was performed on PBMCs. This TCR was recovered from a man younger than 40 in good health and CMV-seropositive. CDR3 DNA sequence: TGTGCCAGCAGCTTAGGGGGAGGCAAAAATCAGCCCCAGCATTTT. Its translation: CASSLGGGKNQPQHF.